This TCR beta chain was identified during a study of blood T cell repertoires in COVID-19. On the study more broadly: Sources were T cells, B-cell-depleted T cells, or PBMCs; the material itself was cDNA or gDNA.

Measured with immunoSEQ multiplex PCR; TCRdb has only the in-frame clones, and not every one. The sample lists roughly 100,000 clones; about 86% were seen once. Germline V gene lookup returns CDR1 KGHSH and CDR2 LQKENI. The length of the CDR3 is 15 residues. Germline trimming cut 2 bases from V and 1 base from J; bases unmatched to any gene: 2. This receptor was taken from a human donor in a cohort sampled during active COVID-19. The specimen sequenced was peripheral blood. The chain links TRBV18 to TRBJ2-7; TRBD1 matches at 10 bases. CDR3 region: CASSPEGQGSYEQYF. The CDR3 bases are TGTGCCAGCTCACCAGAGGGACAGGGGTCCTACGAGCAGTACTTC. The full variable domain, with the rest looked up from reference TRBV18 and TRBJ2-7, is NAGVMQNPRHLVRRRGQEARLRCSPMKGHSHVYWYRQLPEEGLKFMVYLQKENIIDESGMPKERFSAEFPKEGPSILRIQQVVRGDSAAYFCASSPEGQGSYEQYFGPGTRLTVT.